Included here is one T cell receptor (beta chain) sequence, with context. Antigen: not known. The data stem from a study of shared clonotypes between healthy human individuals. The CDR3 length is 18 residues. J was trimmed by 4 bases and V by 5 bases; bases with no gene match: 15. Germline CDR1 reads MDHEN; CDR2 reads SYDVKM. The donors, all of them Caucasian adults, lived in Nashville, Tennessee. Tens of thousands of T cell genomes (approximately 180 ng DNA) went into each sorted-subset replicate. Method: immunoSEQ multiplex PCR; TCRdb's copy keeps in-frame clones and lacks some. The table has 500,000 to 550,000 clones, more than 95% seen once. Study-level points and caveats: Naive CD4 clonotype sharing across a handful of donors was approximately 5.2%.

The clonotype comes from a woman in her twenties or thirties in good health. The sample consisted of naive CD4+ T cells sorted from blood. Regarding subset: CD45RA+ positively selected. The chain joins TRBV28 to TRBJ2-5, with 11 bases identical to TRBD1. The chain's CDR3 is CASSGRTGGLDVLETQYF. CDR3 sequence (DNA): TGTGCCAGCAGTGGGAGGACAGGGGGCCTAGACGTTCTAGAGACCCAGTACTTC.